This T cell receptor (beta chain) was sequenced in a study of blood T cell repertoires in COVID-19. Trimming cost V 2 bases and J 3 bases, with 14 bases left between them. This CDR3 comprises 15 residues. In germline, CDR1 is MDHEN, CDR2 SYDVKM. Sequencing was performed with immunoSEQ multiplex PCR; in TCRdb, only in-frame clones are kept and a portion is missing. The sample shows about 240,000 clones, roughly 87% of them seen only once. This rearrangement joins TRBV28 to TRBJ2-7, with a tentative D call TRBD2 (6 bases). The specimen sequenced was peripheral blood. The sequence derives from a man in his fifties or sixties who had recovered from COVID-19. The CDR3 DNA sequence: TGTGCCAGCAGTTTAACGGGACTGGGGGACTACGAGCAGTACTTC. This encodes CASSLTGLGDYEQYF.